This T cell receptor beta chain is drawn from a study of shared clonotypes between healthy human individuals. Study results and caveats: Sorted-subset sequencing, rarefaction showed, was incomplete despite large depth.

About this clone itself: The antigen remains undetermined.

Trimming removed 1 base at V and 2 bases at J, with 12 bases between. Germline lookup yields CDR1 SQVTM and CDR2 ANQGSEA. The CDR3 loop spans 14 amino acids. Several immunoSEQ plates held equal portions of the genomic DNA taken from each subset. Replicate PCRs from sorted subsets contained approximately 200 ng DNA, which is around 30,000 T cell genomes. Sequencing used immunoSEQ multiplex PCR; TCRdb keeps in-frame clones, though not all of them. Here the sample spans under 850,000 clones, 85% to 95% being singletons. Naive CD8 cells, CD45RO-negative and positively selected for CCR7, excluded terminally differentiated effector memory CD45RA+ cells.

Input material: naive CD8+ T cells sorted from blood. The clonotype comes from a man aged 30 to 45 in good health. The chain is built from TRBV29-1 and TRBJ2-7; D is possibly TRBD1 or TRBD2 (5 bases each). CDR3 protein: CSVEGGSTAYEQYF. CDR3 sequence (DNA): TGCAGCGTTGAAGGGGGGTCGACGGCCTACGAGCAGTACTTC.